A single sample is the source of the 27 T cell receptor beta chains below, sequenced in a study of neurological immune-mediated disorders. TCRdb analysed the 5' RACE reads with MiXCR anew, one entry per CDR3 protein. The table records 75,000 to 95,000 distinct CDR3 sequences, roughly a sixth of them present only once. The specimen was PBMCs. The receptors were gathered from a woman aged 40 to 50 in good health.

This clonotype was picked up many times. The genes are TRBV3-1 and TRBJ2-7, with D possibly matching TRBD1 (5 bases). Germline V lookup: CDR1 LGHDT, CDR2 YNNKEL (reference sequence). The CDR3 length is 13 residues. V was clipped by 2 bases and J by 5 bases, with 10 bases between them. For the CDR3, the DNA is TGTGCCAGCAGCCAAACAGGAGACCACGAGCAGTACGTC. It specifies CASSQTGDHEQYV.

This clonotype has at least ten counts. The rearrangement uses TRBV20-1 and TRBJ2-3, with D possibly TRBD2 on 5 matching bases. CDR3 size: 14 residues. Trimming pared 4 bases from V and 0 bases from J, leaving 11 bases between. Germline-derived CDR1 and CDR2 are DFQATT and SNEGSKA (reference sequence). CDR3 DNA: TGCAGTGCTAAACTTGGCGGGAGCACAGATACGCAGTATTTT. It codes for CSAKLGGSTDTQYF.

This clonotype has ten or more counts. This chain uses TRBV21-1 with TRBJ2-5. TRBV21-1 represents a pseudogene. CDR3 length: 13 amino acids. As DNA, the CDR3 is TGTGCCAGCAACTTAGAGTGCCAAGAGACCCAGTACTTC. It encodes CASNLECQETQYF.

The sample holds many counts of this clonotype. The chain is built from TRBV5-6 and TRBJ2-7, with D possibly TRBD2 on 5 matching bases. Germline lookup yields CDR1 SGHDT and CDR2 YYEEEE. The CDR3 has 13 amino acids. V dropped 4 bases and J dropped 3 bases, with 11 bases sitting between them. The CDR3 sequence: CASSPAGDYEQYV. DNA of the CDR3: TGTGCCAGCAGCCCTGCGGGTGACTACGAGCAGTACGTC.

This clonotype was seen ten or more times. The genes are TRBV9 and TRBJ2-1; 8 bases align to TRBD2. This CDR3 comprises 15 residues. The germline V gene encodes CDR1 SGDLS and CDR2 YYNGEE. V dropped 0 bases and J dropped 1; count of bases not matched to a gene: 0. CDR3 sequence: CASSVGGGSYNEQFF. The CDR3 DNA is TGTGCCAGCAGCGTAGGCGGGGGGTCCTACAATGAGCAGTTCTTC.

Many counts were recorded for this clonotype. The CDR3 loop is CASSLGFGLAHEQFF. The CDR3 DNA follows: TGTGCCAGCAGTTTAGGTTTCGGACTAGCACATGAGCAGTTCTTC. The chain has TRBV12-3 or TRBV12-4 and TRBJ2-1, with TRBD2 matching 8 bases. The CDR3 has 15 residues. The trim removed 1 base at V and 8 bases at J, leaving 7 bases unmatched.

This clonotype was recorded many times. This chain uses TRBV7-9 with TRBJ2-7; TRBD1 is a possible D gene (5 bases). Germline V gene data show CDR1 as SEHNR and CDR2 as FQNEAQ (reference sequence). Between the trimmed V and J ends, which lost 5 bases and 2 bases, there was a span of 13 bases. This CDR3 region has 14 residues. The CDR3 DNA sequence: TGTGCCAGCAGCACCTCAGGGAAAACCTACGAGCAGTACTTC. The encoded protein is CASSTSGKTYEQYF.

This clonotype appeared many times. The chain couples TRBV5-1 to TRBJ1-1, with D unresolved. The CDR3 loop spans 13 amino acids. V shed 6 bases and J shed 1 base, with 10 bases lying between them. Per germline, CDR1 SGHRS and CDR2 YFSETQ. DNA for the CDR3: TGCGCCAGCACCAAAATGGAGAACACTGAAGCTTTCTTT. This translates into CASTKMENTEAFF.

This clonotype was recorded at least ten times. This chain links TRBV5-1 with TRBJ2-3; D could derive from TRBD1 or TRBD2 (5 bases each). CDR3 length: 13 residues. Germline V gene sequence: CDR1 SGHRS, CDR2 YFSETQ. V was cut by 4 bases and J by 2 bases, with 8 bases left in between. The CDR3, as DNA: TGCGCCAGCAGCCGGGACCCCACAGATACGCAGTATTTT. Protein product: CASSRDPTDTQYF.

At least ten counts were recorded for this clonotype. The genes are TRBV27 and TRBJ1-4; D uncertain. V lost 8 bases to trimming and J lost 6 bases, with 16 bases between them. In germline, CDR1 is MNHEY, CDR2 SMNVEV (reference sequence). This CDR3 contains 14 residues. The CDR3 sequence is CASGSRKGDEKLFF. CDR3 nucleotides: TGTGCCAGCGGGAGCCGAAAGGGCGATGAAAAACTGTTTTTT.

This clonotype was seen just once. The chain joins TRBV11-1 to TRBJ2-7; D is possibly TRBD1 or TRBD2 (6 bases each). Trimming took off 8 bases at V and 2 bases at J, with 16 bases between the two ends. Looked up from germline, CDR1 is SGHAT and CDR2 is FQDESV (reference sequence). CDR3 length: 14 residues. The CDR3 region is CASAAAEGAYEQYF. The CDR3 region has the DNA TGTGCCAGCGCGGCGGCGGAGGGGGCCTACGAGCAGTACTTC.

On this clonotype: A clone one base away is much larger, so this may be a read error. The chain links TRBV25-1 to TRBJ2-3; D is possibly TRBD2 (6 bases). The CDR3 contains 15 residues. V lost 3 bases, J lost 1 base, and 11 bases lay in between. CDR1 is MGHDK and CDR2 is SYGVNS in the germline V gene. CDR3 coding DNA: TGTGCCAGCAGTGATCAAAGCGGGTGCACAGATACGCAGTATTTT. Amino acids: CASSDQSGCTDTQYF.

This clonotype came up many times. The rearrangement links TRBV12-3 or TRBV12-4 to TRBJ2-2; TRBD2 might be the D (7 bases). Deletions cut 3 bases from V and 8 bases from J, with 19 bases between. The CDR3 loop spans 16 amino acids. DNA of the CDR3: TGTGCCAGCAGTTTCCGAGGGGGGGAAGGTCCGGGGGAGCTGTTTTTT. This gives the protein CASSFRGGEGPGELFF.

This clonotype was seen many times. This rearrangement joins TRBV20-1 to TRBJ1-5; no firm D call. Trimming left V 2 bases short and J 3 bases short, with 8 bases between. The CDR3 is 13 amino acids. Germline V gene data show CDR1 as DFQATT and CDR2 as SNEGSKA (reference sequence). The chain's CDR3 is CSARTSTNQPQHF. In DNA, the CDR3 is TGCAGTGCTAGAACGAGTACCAATCAGCCCCAGCATTTT.

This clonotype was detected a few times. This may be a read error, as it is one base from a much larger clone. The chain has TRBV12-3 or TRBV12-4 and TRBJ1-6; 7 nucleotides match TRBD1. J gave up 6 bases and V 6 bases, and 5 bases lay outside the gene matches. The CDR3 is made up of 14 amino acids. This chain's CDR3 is CASSLTGSNSPLHF. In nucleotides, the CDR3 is TGTGCCAGCAGCTTGACAGGGTCTAATTCACCCCTCCACTTT.

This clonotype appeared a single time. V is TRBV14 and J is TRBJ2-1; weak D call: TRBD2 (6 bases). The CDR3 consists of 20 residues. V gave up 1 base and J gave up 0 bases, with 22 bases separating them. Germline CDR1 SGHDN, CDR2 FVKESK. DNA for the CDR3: TGTGCCAGCAGCCAAGTTGCGGGGTACCAAAGAATGAGCTCCTACAATGAGCAGTTCTTC. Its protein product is CASSQVAGYQRMSSYNEQFF. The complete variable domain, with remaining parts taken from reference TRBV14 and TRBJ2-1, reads EAGVTQFPSHSVIEKGQTVTLRCDPISGHDNLYWYRRVMGKEIKFLLHFVKESKQDESGMPNNRFLAERTGGTYSTLKVQPAELEDSGVYFCASSQVAGYQRMSSYNEQFFGPGTRLTVL.

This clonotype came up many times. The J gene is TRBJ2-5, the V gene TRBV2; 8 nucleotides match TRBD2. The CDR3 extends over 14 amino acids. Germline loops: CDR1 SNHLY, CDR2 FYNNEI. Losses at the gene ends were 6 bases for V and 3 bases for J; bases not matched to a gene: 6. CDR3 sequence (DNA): TGTGCCAGCAGGCGGATAGCGGGGAAAGAGACCCAGTACTTC. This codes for CASRRIAGKETQYF.

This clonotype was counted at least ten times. The CDR3 loop reads CASSSGSGSNQPQHF. For the CDR3, the DNA is TGTGCCAGTTCTTCAGGGTCGGGGAGCAATCAGCCCCAGCATTTT. This rearrangement joins TRBV25-1 to TRBJ1-5, with a tentative D call TRBD1 (5 bases). This CDR3 is built from 15 residues. Trimming shortened V by 9 bases and J by 1 base, and 16 bases separated the two germline ends. Germline V gene lookup returns CDR1 MGHDK and CDR2 SYGVNS. Based on the CDR3 plus reference TRBV25-1 and TRBJ1-5, the full variable domain is EADIYQTPRYLVIGTGKKITLECSQTMGHDKMYWYQQDPGMELHLIHYSYGVNSTEKGDLSSESTVSRIRTEHFPLTLESARPSHTSQYLCASSSGSGSNQPQHFGDGTRLSIL.

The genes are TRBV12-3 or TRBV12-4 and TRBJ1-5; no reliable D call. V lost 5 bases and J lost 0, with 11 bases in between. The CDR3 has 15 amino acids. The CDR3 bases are TGTGCCAGCAGTAGGACGGAGGTTAGCAATCAGCCCCAGCATTTT. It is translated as CASSRTEVSNQPQHF.

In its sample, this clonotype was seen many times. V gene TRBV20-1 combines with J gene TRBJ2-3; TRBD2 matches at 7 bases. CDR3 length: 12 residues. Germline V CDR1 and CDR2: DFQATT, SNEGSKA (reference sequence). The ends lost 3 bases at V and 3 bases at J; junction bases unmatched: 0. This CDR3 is CSASGGTDTQYF. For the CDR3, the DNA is TGCAGTGCTAGCGGGGGGACAGATACGCAGTATTTT.

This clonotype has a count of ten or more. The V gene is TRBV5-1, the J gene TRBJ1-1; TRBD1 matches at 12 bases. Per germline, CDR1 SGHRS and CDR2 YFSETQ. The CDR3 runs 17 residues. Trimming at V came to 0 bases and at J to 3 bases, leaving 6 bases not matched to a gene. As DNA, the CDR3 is TGCGCCAGCAGCTTGGGAGGGACAGGGGGCGCGGACACTGAAGCTTTCTTT. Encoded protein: CASSLGGTGGADTEAFF.

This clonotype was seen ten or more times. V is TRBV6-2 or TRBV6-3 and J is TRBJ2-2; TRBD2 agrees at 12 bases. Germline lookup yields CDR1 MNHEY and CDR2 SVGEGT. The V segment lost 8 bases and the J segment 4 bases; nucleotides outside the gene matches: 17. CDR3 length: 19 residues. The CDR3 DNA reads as TGTGCCAGCTCCCCCCCGAAGGGAACTAGCGGGGGGACCACCGGGGAGCTGTTTTTT. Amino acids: CASSPPKGTSGGTTGELFF.

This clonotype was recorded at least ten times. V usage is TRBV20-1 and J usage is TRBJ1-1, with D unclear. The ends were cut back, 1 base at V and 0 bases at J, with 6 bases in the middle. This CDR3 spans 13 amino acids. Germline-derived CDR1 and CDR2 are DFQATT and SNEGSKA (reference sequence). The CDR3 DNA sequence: TGCAGTGCTAGAGCACACTTGAACACTGAAGCTTTCTTT. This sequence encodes CSARAHLNTEAFF.

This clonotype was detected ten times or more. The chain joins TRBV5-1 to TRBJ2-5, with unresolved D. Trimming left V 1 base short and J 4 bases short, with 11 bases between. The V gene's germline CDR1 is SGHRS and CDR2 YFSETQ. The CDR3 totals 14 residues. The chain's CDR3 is CASSLSSASETQYF. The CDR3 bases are TGCGCCAGCAGCTTGAGTTCAGCGTCAGAGACCCAGTACTTC.

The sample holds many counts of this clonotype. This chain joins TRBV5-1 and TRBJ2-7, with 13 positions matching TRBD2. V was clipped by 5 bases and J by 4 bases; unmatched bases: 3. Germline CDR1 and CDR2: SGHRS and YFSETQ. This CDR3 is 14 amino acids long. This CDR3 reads CASRPTSGGYEQYF. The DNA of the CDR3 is TGCGCCAGCAGGCCGACTAGCGGGGGGTACGAGCAGTACTTC.

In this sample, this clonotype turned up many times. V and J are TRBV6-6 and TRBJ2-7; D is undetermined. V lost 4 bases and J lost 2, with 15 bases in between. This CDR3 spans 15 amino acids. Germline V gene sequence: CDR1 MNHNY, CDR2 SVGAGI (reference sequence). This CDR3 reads CASSFAPMYTYEQYV. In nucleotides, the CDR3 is TGTGCCAGCAGTTTCGCACCGATGTATACCTACGAGCAGTACGTC.

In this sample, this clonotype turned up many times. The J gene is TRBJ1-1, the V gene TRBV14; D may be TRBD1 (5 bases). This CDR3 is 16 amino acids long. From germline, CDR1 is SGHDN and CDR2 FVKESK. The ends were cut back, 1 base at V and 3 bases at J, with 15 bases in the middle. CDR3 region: CASSQGRTGEDTEAFF. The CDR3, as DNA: TGTGCCAGCAGCCAAGGTCGAACGGGGGAGGACACTGAAGCTTTCTTT.